The 3 T cell receptor beta chains listed next were all sequenced from one sample in a study of cytomegalovirus exposure and HLA in healthy donors. The PCR used 60 Vbeta and 13 Jbeta primers. TCRdb's table, derived via immunoSEQ multiplex PCR, lists solely in-frame clones and lacks some. This sample carries roughly 160,000 clones, over 75% of them seen once, and the ten largest clones take 1.6%. The specimen was PBMCs. The receptor set was obtained from a woman aged 25 to 39 in good health and CMV-seronegative.

V gene TRBV30 combines with J gene TRBJ2-5; 10 bases match TRBD1. Germline assignment: CDR1 GTSNPN and CDR2 SVGIG (reference sequence). The CDR3 is 16 residues long. V dropped 2 bases and J dropped 6; count of bases not matched to a gene: 12. CDR3 amino acids: CAWSLPGGQGWKTQYF. The CDR3 nucleotides are TGTGCCTGGAGTCTCCCGGGGGGACAGGGGTGGAAGACCCAGTACTTC.

In its sample, this clone was seen once. V usage is TRBV7-8 and J usage is TRBJ1-4; no firm D call. The germline V and J ends were trimmed by 0 bases and 0 bases, with 8 bases remaining between them. Germline CDR1 SGHVS, CDR2 FQNEAQ. The CDR3 length is 16 residues. Written as DNA, the CDR3 is TGTGCCAGCAGCTTAGCACGGTTCCCAACTAATGAAAAACTGTTTTTT. Its protein product is CASSLARFPTNEKLFF. The full variable domain, with the rest looked up from reference TRBV7-8 and TRBJ1-4, is GAGVSQSPRYKVAKRGQDVALRCDPISGHVSLFWYQQALGQGPEFLTYFQNEAQLDKSGLPSDRFFAERPEGSVSTLKIQRTQQEDSAVYLCASSLARFPTNEKLFFGSGTQLSVL.

The chain has TRBV14 and TRBJ2-2; 9 bases map to TRBD2. Germline CDR1 SGHDN, CDR2 FVKESK. This CDR3 has 18 amino acids. The junction had 12 bases not matched to a gene; V was cut back by 4 bases and J by 3 bases. In DNA, the CDR3 is TGTGCCAGCAGCCTAGAGGGACTAGCATTCCCATACACCGGGGAGCTGTTTTTT. It codes for CASSLEGLAFPYTGELFF.